This entry lists 29 T cell receptor beta chains sequenced from one sample in a study of blood T cells in healthy people across ages. Through a sample-barcoded 5' primer and a J-beta primer mix, a second PCR was run for roughly 6 to 11 cycles. In TCRdb, the 5' RACE reads were re-called with MiXCR into one record per CDR3 protein. Of about 640,000 distinct CDR3 sequences listed, about 43% are singletons. The sequenced material came from blood. All receptors come from a man older than 75 in good health.

In its sample, this clonotype was seen many times. The genes are TRBV5-1 and TRBJ1-6; weak D call: TRBD1 (6 bases). V shed 0 bases and J shed 4 bases, with 11 bases lying between them. The CDR3 is 16 residues long. The germline V gene encodes CDR1 SGHRS and CDR2 YFSETQ. CDR3 protein: CASSLGQATYNSPLHF. The CDR3 DNA reads TGCGCCAGCAGCTTGGGACAGGCGACATATAATTCACCCCTCCACTTT.

The gene calls are TRBV6-1 and TRBJ2-3; D is possibly TRBD2 (5 bases). V lost 5 bases and J 6 bases, leaving 9 bases between the germline ends. The CDR3 runs to 12 residues. Germline V lookup: CDR1 MNHNS, CDR2 SASEGT. CDR3 DNA sequence: TGTGCCAGCAGTCGTAGGGAGGATACGCAGTATTTT. This codes for CASSRREDTQYF.

A remark on this clonotype: This clone may be a read error of a much larger clone one base away. The genes are TRBV29-1 and TRBJ2-1; D possibly uses TRBD1 or TRBD2 (5 bases each). Trimming left V 1 base short and J 0 bases short, with 13 bases between. Germline V CDR1 and CDR2: SQVTM, ANQGSEA. The CDR3 extends over 16 amino acids. The CDR3 protein is CSVEGWDGRSYNEQFF. The CDR3 DNA follows: TGCAGCGTTGAAGGTTGGGACGGCCGCTCCTACAATGAGCAGTTCTTC.

This clonotype appeared a few times. This chain connects TRBV14 to TRBJ2-7; TRBD1 is a possible D gene (5 bases). The CDR3 has 13 amino acids. Trimming took off 3 bases at V and 2 bases at J, with 8 bases between the two ends. Germline CDR1 is SGHDN and CDR2 is FVKESK. As DNA, the CDR3 is TGTGCCAGCAGCCATAAGGGGCCCTACGAGCAGTACTTC. Protein: CASSHKGPYEQYF. Complete variable domain (other parts from reference TRBV14 and TRBJ2-7): EAGVTQFPSHSVIEKGQTVTLRCDPISGHDNLYWYRRVMGKEIKFLLHFVKESKQDESGMPNNRFLAERTGGTYSTLKVQPAELEDSGVYFCASSHKGPYEQYFGPGTRLTVT.

This chain joins TRBV18 and TRBJ2-7; D tentatively reads TRBD1 or TRBD2 (5 bases each). Matching the DNA end better, TRBJ2-5 makes the J call doubtful. Per germline, CDR1 KGHSH and CDR2 LQKENI. The CDR3 extends over 14 amino acids. CDR3 nucleotides: TGTGCCAGCTCACCGGGACGAGGGTTTGAGACCCAGTACTTC. It is translated as CASSPGRGFETQYF.

At least ten counts were recorded for this clonotype. The V call is TRBV7-2, the J call TRBJ2-6; D is undetermined. The CDR3 extends over 15 amino acids. Looked up from germline, CDR1 is SGHTA and CDR2 is FQGNSA. Trimming pared 3 bases from V and 0 bases from J, leaving 6 bases between. CDR3 in DNA: TGTGCCAGCAGCTTCGGCTTCTCTGGGGCCAACGTCCTGACTTTC. Protein sequence: CASSFGFSGANVLTF.

The table lists this clonotype with a few counts. J is TRBJ2-2 and V is TRBV6-2 or TRBV6-3, with 11 bases aligning to TRBD2. This CDR3 region has 17 residues. Germline CDR1 reads MNHEY; CDR2 reads SVGEGT. V lost 6 bases to trimming and J lost 3 bases; unmatched junction nucleotides: 9. CDR3 sequence reads: CASSTISGRADTGELFF. For the CDR3, the DNA is TGTGCCAGCAGCACAATTAGCGGGAGGGCCGACACCGGGGAGCTGTTTTTT.

The chain carries TRBV25-1 and TRBJ2-1; the D is unclear. Trimming pared 8 bases from V and 4 bases from J, leaving 15 bases between. The CDR3 loop spans 14 amino acids. CDR1 MGHDK and CDR2 SYGVNS come from the germline V gene. CDR3 in DNA: TGTGCCAGCCAAAACGAAGGCAGATACAATGAGCAGTTCTTC. Protein product: CASQNEGRYNEQFF.

V usage is TRBV6-2 or TRBV6-3 and J usage is TRBJ1-6; TRBD1 is a possible D gene (5 bases). Between the trimmed V and J ends, which lost 6 bases and 5 bases, there was a span of 14 bases. The CDR3 is made up of 15 amino acids. Germline-derived CDR1 and CDR2 are MNHEY and SVGEGT. CDR3 sequence (DNA): TGTGCCAGCAGAACAGGAATATGGGATAATTCACCCCTCCACTTT. This translates into CASRTGIWDNSPLHF.

The chain combines TRBV14 with TRBJ1-1; D remains ambiguous. V shed 0 bases and J shed 7 bases, with 12 bases lying between them. This CDR3 has 14 amino acids. The germline V gene has CDR1 SGHDN and CDR2 FVKESK. The CDR3 DNA sequence: TGTGCCAGCAGCCAAGATCGGGATGGGTATGAAGCTTTCTTT. Translated, it gives CASSQDRDGYEAFF.

The CDR3 bases are TGCGCCAGCAGCCAAGACCCGGGGAGCAATGAGCAGTTCTTC. Its translation: CASSQDPGSNEQFF. J is TRBJ2-1 and V is TRBV4-3, with D possibly matching TRBD2 (5 bases). V lost 0 bases to trimming and J lost 6 bases, with 9 bases between them. The CDR3 sequence is 14 residues long. The germline V gene encodes CDR1 LGHNA and CDR2 YSLEER.

This clonotype was observed a handful of times. The genes are TRBV6-2 or TRBV6-3 and TRBJ1-2; 8 bases map to TRBD1. Losses at the gene ends were 6 bases for V and 8 bases for J; bases not matched to a gene: 14. The CDR3 loop spans 15 amino acids. Germline V gives CDR1 MNHEY, CDR2 SVGEGT. Written as DNA, the CDR3 is TGTGCCAGCAGACCTGACAGGGGTTTGACGTGGGGCTACACCTTC. The encoded protein is CASRPDRGLTWGYTF.

The chain couples TRBV4-2 to TRBJ1-1; D remains unclear. Trimming shortened V by 4 bases and J by 0 bases, and 9 bases separated the two germline ends. Germline V gene data show CDR1 as LGHNA and CDR2 as YNFKEQ. There are 14 residues in the CDR3. This chain's CDR3 is CASSPSAMNTEAFF. CDR3 sequence (DNA): TGTGCCAGCAGCCCCTCTGCCATGAACACTGAAGCTTTCTTT.

This chain links TRBV5-1 with TRBJ2-3; a possible D gene is TRBD2 (7 bases). CDR3 length equals 14 residues. The germline V and J ends were trimmed by 4 bases and 3 bases, with 12 bases remaining between them. The germline gives CDR1 SGHRS, CDR2 YFSETQ. This chain's CDR3 is CASSGGAETDTQYF. The CDR3 coding sequence is TGCGCCAGCAGCGGGGGGGCCGAAACAGATACGCAGTATTTT.

Ten or more counts support this clonotype. This chain uses TRBV10-3 with TRBJ2-3; no reliable D call. This CDR3 is built from 14 residues. The germline V gene encodes CDR1 ENHRY and CDR2 SYGVKD. The V gene lost 2 bases and the J gene lost 4 bases, with 10 bases spanning the gap. CDR3 DNA: TGTGCCATCAGTGAGGGTCGGAACTCAGATACGCAGTATTTT. Its translation is CAISEGRNSDTQYF.

The chain employs TRBV4-2 and TRBJ2-5; possibly TRBD2 for D (6 bases). CDR3 length: 15 amino acids. Trimming cost V 3 bases and J 2 bases, with 13 bases left between them. Germline lookup yields CDR1 LGHNA and CDR2 YNFKEQ. The CDR3 DNA reads TGTGCCAGCAGCCAGCATGGGGGGAATCAAGAGACCCAGTACTTC. This encodes CASSQHGGNQETQYF.

This clonotype was seen a handful of times. The chain recombines TRBV5-1 with TRBJ2-5; perhaps TRBD2 as D (6 bases). The germline CDR1 and CDR2 sequences are SGHRS and YFSETQ. CDR3 length: 18 amino acids. V dropped 4 bases and J dropped 7 bases, with 29 bases sitting between them. For the CDR3, the DNA is TGCGCCAGCAGCGCAAACGACCCGTCTTATACGGGAGTTTGGACCCAGTACTTC. Protein: CASSANDPSYTGVWTQYF.

The V call is TRBV5-6, the J call TRBJ2-3, with 10 bases fitting TRBD1. The CDR3 runs to 17 residues. Germline V gene data show CDR1 as SGHDT and CDR2 as YYEEEE. V lost 2 bases to trimming and J lost 1 base; unmatched junction nucleotides: 7. CDR3 residues: CASSFGAGTGGTDTQYF. CDR3 nucleotides: TGTGCCAGCAGCTTTGGGGCCGGGACAGGGGGCACAGATACGCAGTATTTT.

The chain carries TRBV6-5 and TRBJ2-3, with TRBD1 identical over 10 bases. Germline loops: CDR1 MNHEY, CDR2 SVGAGI. This CDR3 is built from 16 residues. Trimming cost V 2 bases and J 1 base; bases outside gene matches: 3. The CDR3 coding sequence is TGTGCCAGCAGTTACCTTGGGACAGGGGGCACAGATACGCAGTATTTT. It translates to CASSYLGTGGTDTQYF.

Concerning this clonotype: One end of the junction is discordant with germline, which a read error may explain. The V call is TRBV7-2, the J call TRBJ1-1, with D uncertain. This CDR3 comprises 13 residues. Germline CDR1 reads SGHTA; CDR2 reads FQGNSA. The CDR3 loop reads CVSSSTPNTEAFF. CDR3 nucleotide sequence: TGTGTCAGCAGCTCGACACCGAACACTGAAGCTTTCTTT.

The sample holds a few counts of this clonotype. CDR3 sequence: CASSHGTSGALAKNIQYF. CDR3 nucleotide sequence: TGTGCCAGCAGCCATGGGACTAGCGGGGCCCTAGCCAAAAACATTCAGTACTTC. J is TRBJ2-4 and V is TRBV4-2, with 13 bases lining up with TRBD2. Trimming at V came to 3 bases and at J to 0 bases, leaving 5 bases not matched to a gene. The CDR3 totals 18 residues. Germline CDR1 LGHNA, CDR2 YNFKEQ.

This rearrangement joins TRBV12-3 or TRBV12-4 to TRBJ1-5, with D possibly being TRBD1 (6 bases). With 1 base removed from V and 15 bases from J, the gap between germline ends came to 25 bases. The CDR3 contains 16 residues. The CDR3: CASSLGLGQGSTRRHF. Written as DNA, the CDR3 is TGTGCCAGCAGTTTAGGGCTGGGGCAGGGGTCCACCAGGCGGCATTTT.

The J gene is TRBJ1-1, the V gene TRBV9; TRBD1 might be the D (5 bases). Germline CDR1 SGDLS, CDR2 YYNGEE. The CDR3 loop spans 12 amino acids. CDR3 DNA: TGTCCAGGCGGAGGGACCGTCACTGAAGCTTTCTTT. It specifies CPGGGTVTEAFF.

This chain connects TRBV20-1 to TRBJ2-1, with D uncertain. Trimming stripped 1 base from V and 10 bases from J, with 8 bases between. Germline V CDR1 and CDR2: DFQATT, SNEGSKA (reference sequence). There are 11 residues in the CDR3. The CDR3 DNA reads as TGCAGTGCTAGAGTCCGGGCGGAGCAGTTCTTC. Translating gives CSARVRAEQFF.

This clonotype was seen more than once but under ten times. V and J are TRBV30 and TRBJ1-5, with a tentative D call TRBD1 (5 bases). CDR3 length equals 16 residues. V was pared by 2 bases and J by 1 base, with 15 bases between. Germline loops: CDR1 GTSNPN, CDR2 SVGIG (reference sequence). CDR3 in DNA: TGTGCCTGGAGTAAGGGGTTTACCTCCAGCAATCAGCCCCAGCATTTT. Protein: CAWSKGFTSSNQPQHF.

This sequence joins TRBV12-3 or TRBV12-4 and TRBJ2-1, with 8 bases aligning to TRBD2. V lost 5 bases, J lost 9 bases, and 9 bases stayed unmatched. CDR3 length: 14 residues. CDR3 bases: TGTGCCAGCAGTGGGACTAGGAAAAGAGGTGAGCAGTTCTTC. Translating it yields CASSGTRKRGEQFF.

This clonotype has a handful of counts. This chain joins TRBV6-2 or TRBV6-3 and TRBJ2-7, with D perhaps assigned TRBD1 or TRBD2 (6 bases each). The germline CDR1 and CDR2 sequences are MNHEY and SVGEGT. V was cut by 6 bases and J by 6 bases, with 15 bases left in between. The CDR3 is made up of 13 amino acids. The DNA of the CDR3 is TGTGCCAGCAGCCCCGGGGGCCGGGTCGAGCAGTACTTC. Translated: CASSPGGRVEQYF.

This clonotype was seen more than once but under ten times. This sequence joins TRBV11-2 and TRBJ2-1; 8 nucleotides line up with TRBD2. This CDR3 comprises 14 residues. CDR1 and CDR2 from the germline V gene are SGHAT and FQNNGV. Trimming took 1 base from V and 10 from J; bases not matched to a gene: 6. Written as DNA, the CDR3 is TGTGCCAGCAGCTTAGTTTTAGCGGGAAGGGAGCAGTTCTTC. Translating it yields CASSLVLAGREQFF.

This sequence joins TRBV7-8 and TRBJ2-5; perhaps TRBD2 as D (6 bases). The assigned J gene may be wrong: the sequence end matches TRBJ2-7 better. The germline V gene has CDR1 SGHVS and CDR2 FQNEAQ. This CDR3 is 16 amino acids long. This chain's CDR3 is CASSPTLAATLYEQYF. The CDR3 DNA reads TGTGCCAGCAGCCCTACGTTAGCGGCCACCCTCTACGAGCAGTACTTC.